Listed here are 32 T cell receptor beta chains from one sample, sequenced in a study of cytomegalovirus exposure and HLA in healthy donors. In the PCR, 60 Vbeta and 13 Jbeta primers were used. Assay used: immunoSEQ multiplex PCR; TCRdb lists only in-frame clones, some missing. The table has roughly 200,000 clones, more than 65% seen once. The sample taken for sequencing was PBMCs. The origin of the receptors is a woman aged 50 to 65 in good health and CMV-seronegative.

The rearrangement links TRBV7-3 to TRBJ2-3, with 8 bases lining up with TRBD1. CDR1 is SGHTA, CDR2 FQGTGA, per germline. V lost 4 bases, J lost 3 bases, and 3 bases stayed unmatched. This CDR3 comprises 14 residues. The CDR3 bases are TGTGCCAGCAGCTCTGGGACAGGTACAGATACGCAGTATTTT. Amino acid sequence: CASSSGTGTDTQYF.

Only a few counts were recorded for this clone. CDR3 amino acids: CASSPPAGSYNEQFF. The CDR3 DNA reads TGTGCCAGCAGTCCCCCAGCGGGGTCCTACAATGAGCAGTTCTTC. The chain couples TRBV9 to TRBJ2-1; 7 bases fit TRBD2. Losses at the gene ends were 5 bases for V and 1 base for J; bases not matched to a gene: 6. Germline CDR1 is SGDLS and CDR2 is YYNGEE. This CDR3 is 15 amino acids long.

This clone showed up just once. The gene calls are TRBV6-5 and TRBJ1-5; the match to TRBD1 covers 8 bases. CDR1 is MNHEY and CDR2 is SVGAGI in the germline V gene. Trimming removed 4 bases from V and 7 bases from J; junction bases left unmatched: 6. The CDR3 consists of 14 residues. The chain's CDR3 is CASSFRQGRQPQHF. CDR3 in DNA: TGTGCCAGCAGTTTTCGACAGGGGAGGCAGCCCCAGCATTTT.

The chain uses TRBV7-8 and TRBJ2-5; the D gene is possibly TRBD2 (7 bases). Trimming pared 5 bases from V and 4 bases from J, leaving 17 bases between. Per germline, CDR1 SGHVS and CDR2 FQNEAQ. CDR3 length: 15 residues. The CDR3 loop reads CASSVPGGLGETQYF. The DNA of the CDR3 is TGTGCCAGCAGCGTCCCGGGGGGCCTGGGAGAGACCCAGTACTTC. Variable domain in full (rest from reference TRBV7-8 and TRBJ2-5): GAGVSQSPRYKVAKRGQDVALRCDPISGHVSLFWYQQALGQGPEFLTYFQNEAQLDKSGLPSDRFFAERPEGSVSTLKIQRTQQEDSAVYLCASSVPGGLGETQYFGPGTRLLVL.

A single count supports this clone. This chain uses TRBV4-2 with TRBJ2-1, with D tentatively TRBD2 (5 bases). The CDR3 length is 15 residues. V lost 4 bases and J 2 bases, leaving 12 bases between the germline ends. CDR1 LGHNA and CDR2 YNFKEQ come from the germline V gene. CDR3 sequence reads: CASSRGSLPYNEQFF. As DNA, the CDR3 is TGTGCCAGCAGCCGTGGGAGTCTGCCCTACAATGAGCAGTTCTTC.

The chain is built from TRBV18 and TRBJ2-3, with D unresolved. This CDR3 region has 12 residues. V lost 2 bases, J lost 5 bases, and 5 bases lay in between. Looked up from germline, CDR1 is KGHSH and CDR2 is LQKENI. CDR3 DNA sequence: TGTGCCAGCTCACCAGGGCAAGATACGCAGTATTTT. Its translation is CASSPGQDTQYF.

This clone was seen once. The chain couples TRBV28 to TRBJ2-1; D is ambiguous. The germline V and J ends were trimmed by 3 bases and 5 bases, with 11 bases remaining between them. Germline V gives CDR1 MDHEN, CDR2 SYDVKM. This CDR3 is 14 amino acids long. The CDR3 here is CASSFAEAHNEQFF. CDR3 nucleotides: TGTGCCAGCAGTTTCGCCGAGGCACACAATGAGCAGTTCTTC.

Only a few counts were recorded for this clone. The chain combines TRBV28 with TRBJ1-2; TRBD1 agrees at 7 bases. Per the germline V gene, CDR1 is MDHEN and CDR2 is SYDVKM. This CDR3 spans 13 amino acids. The J segment lost 4 bases and the V segment lost 6 bases, leaving 5 bases of the junction unmatched. This CDR3 reads CASSPGQSYGYTF. The DNA for the CDR3 is TGTGCCAGCAGCCCGGGACAGAGCTATGGCTACACCTTC.

The chain combines TRBV15 with TRBJ2-1; 8 nucleotides line up with TRBD2. The CDR3 runs to 13 residues. Trimming at V came to 8 bases and at J to 8 bases, leaving 8 bases not matched to a gene. CDR1 is LNHNV, CDR2 YYDKDF, per germline (reference sequence). The CDR3 here is CATGTRTLDEQFF. The CDR3 DNA reads TGTGCCACCGGGACTAGGACGCTCGATGAGCAGTTCTTC. The whole variable domain, remainder taken from reference TRBV15 and TRBJ2-1, is DAMVIQNPRYQVTQFGKPVTLSCSQTLNHNVMYWYQQKSSQAPKLLFHYYDKDFNNEADTPDNFQSRRPNTSFCFLDIRSPGLGDTAMYLCATGTRTLDEQFFGPGTRLTVL.

The chain combines TRBV2 with TRBJ1-4, with D uncertain. Germline V lookup: CDR1 SNHLY, CDR2 FYNNEI. This CDR3 contains 15 residues. V was cut by 1 base and J by 7 bases, with 13 bases left in between. The CDR3 DNA reads TGTGCCAGCAGTGAAGGCCGGGTTCGGGGTGAAAAACTGTTTTTT. Residues: CASSEGRVRGEKLFF.

The chain uses TRBV5-1 and TRBJ2-2; maybe TRBD2 (5 bases). The germline V and J ends were trimmed by 7 bases and 4 bases, with 8 bases remaining between them. Germline CDR1 reads SGHRS; CDR2 reads YFSETQ. The CDR3 covers 12 residues. The DNA for the CDR3 is TGCGCCAGCGGGAGATCCACCGGGGAGCTGTTTTTT. Translated, it gives CASGRSTGELFF.

The chain carries TRBV5-1 and TRBJ2-5; no clear D gene. Germline CDR1 and CDR2: SGHRS and YFSETQ. The CDR3 sequence is 13 residues long. V was shortened by 1 base and J by 0 bases, with 4 bases between the two germline ends. The CDR3 loop is CASSLNNQETQYF. The CDR3 DNA sequence: TGCGCCAGCAGCTTGAATAACCAAGAGACCCAGTACTTC.

The V and J genes are TRBV28 and TRBJ2-5, with TRBD2 matching over 9 bases. The J call may be incorrect, as the DNA end agrees better with TRBJ2-7. The length of the CDR3 is 15 residues. Germline lookup yields CDR1 MDHEN and CDR2 SYDVKM. In DNA form, the CDR3 reads TGTGCCAGCAGTTTGGTAGCGGGAGTTTCCTACGAGCAGTACTTC. It specifies CASSLVAGVSYEQYF.

V usage is TRBV5-6 and J usage is TRBJ1-5; no clear D gene. Germline V gene data show CDR1 as SGHDT and CDR2 as YYEEEE. The CDR3 is made up of 15 amino acids. V lost 3 bases and J 6 bases, leaving 16 bases between the germline ends. This CDR3 reads CASSSDGGRTQPQHF. The DNA of the CDR3 is TGTGCCAGCAGCTCAGACGGAGGTCGAACTCAGCCCCAGCATTTT.

J is TRBJ2-5 and V is TRBV28, with 10 bases identical to TRBD2. This CDR3 has 16 amino acids. V dropped 7 bases and J dropped 4; count of bases not matched to a gene: 12. Germline V lookup: CDR1 MDHEN, CDR2 SYDVKM. In nucleotides, the CDR3 is TGTGCCAGCAATGGATCTGAGCGGGGGGGCTTAGAGACCCAGTACTTC. Protein product: CASNGSERGGLETQYF.

The chain uses TRBV28 and TRBJ2-6, with TRBD1 matching over 8 bases. Trimming at V came to 5 bases and at J to 0 bases, leaving 9 bases not matched to a gene. Germline lookup yields CDR1 MDHEN and CDR2 SYDVKM. The CDR3 totals 18 residues. The CDR3 DNA reads TGTGCCAGCAGTCTCGGGACAGGAAGAAACTCTGGGGCCAACGTCCTGACTTTC. Its translation is CASSLGTGRNSGANVLTF.

This chain uses TRBV19 with TRBJ1-4; 7 nucleotides align to TRBD1. With 4 bases clipped from V and 15 bases from J, the junction kept 11 bases outside the gene matches. Germline V gene lookup returns CDR1 LNHDA and CDR2 SQIVND (reference sequence). The CDR3 totals 13 residues. DNA for the CDR3: TGTGCCAGTAGTACCTATCCGGGACAGTCATTGTTTTTT. It translates to CASSTYPGQSLFF.

The genes are TRBV30 and TRBJ2-7, with 10 bases that match TRBD1. The V and J ends lost 2 bases and 5 bases, in that order; junction bases with no gene match: 6. CDR1 and CDR2 (germline): GTSNPN, SVGIG (reference sequence). CDR3 size: 14 residues. Here the CDR3 reads CAWSFGTGAHEQYF. CDR3 nucleotide sequence: TGTGCCTGGAGTTTCGGGACAGGGGCCCACGAGCAGTACTTC.

This chain connects TRBV19 to TRBJ1-2, with TRBD1 matching 8 bases. The CDR3 is 15 residues long. The V gene end was trimmed by 6 bases and the J gene end by 3 bases; junction bases not matched to a gene: 9. Germline V gives CDR1 LNHDA, CDR2 SQIVND (reference sequence). CDR3 sequence reads: CASSWDRNLYYGYTF. For the CDR3, the DNA is TGTGCCAGTAGCTGGGACAGGAACCTCTACTATGGCTACACCTTC.

CDR3 bases: TGTGCCAGCAGCACTGGGACACCAAAAGAGACCCAGTACTTC. Its translation: CASSTGTPKETQYF. This sequence joins TRBV28 and TRBJ2-5, with a tentative D call TRBD1 (6 bases). Between the trimmed V and J ends, which lost 6 bases and 3 bases, there was a span of 14 bases. From germline, CDR1 is MDHEN and CDR2 SYDVKM. The CDR3 contains 14 residues. The full variable domain, rest sourced from reference TRBV28 and TRBJ2-5, is DVKVTQSSRYLVKRTGEKVFLECVQDMDHENMFWYRQDPGLGLRLIYFSYDVKMKEKGDIPEGYSVSREKKERFSLILESASTNQTSMYLCASSTGTPKETQYFGPGTRLLVL.

This clone was counted a few times. This chain uses TRBV10-3 with TRBJ2-7; TRBD2 agrees at 14 bases. The CDR3 contains 18 residues. In germline, CDR1 is ENHRY, CDR2 SYGVKD. J gave up 3 bases and V 0 bases, and 7 bases lay outside the gene matches. CDR3 DNA sequence: TGTGCCATCAGTGAGTCGCCGGCGGGACTAGCGGGAGTCTACGAGCAGTACTTC. This gives the protein CAISESPAGLAGVYEQYF.

The sample holds one count of this clone. The chain carries TRBV7-9 and TRBJ2-5; D not resolved. Trimming stripped 4 bases from V and 5 bases from J, with 8 bases between. This CDR3 spans 12 amino acids. The germline V gene has CDR1 SEHNR and CDR2 FQNEAQ (reference sequence). In DNA, the CDR3 is TGTGCCAGCAGCTCAGGTGGTGAGACCCAGTACTTC. Its protein is CASSSGGETQYF. Full variable domain (rest looked up from reference TRBV7-9 and TRBJ2-5): DTGVSQNPRHKITKRGQNVTFRCDPISEHNRLYWYRQTLGQGPEFLTYFQNEAQLEKSRLLSDRFSAERPKGSFSTLEIQRTEQGDSAMYLCASSSGGETQYFGPGTRLLVL.

The genes are TRBV4-1 and TRBJ2-5, with 11 positions matching TRBD1. CDR1 MGHRA and CDR2 YSYEKL come from the germline V gene. The CDR3 totals 16 residues. J gave up 4 bases and V 1 base, and 5 bases lay outside the gene matches. CDR3 DNA: TGCGCCAGCAGCCAAGTAGGACAGGGGGCGAGAGAGACCCAGTACTTC. It yields the protein CASSQVGQGARETQYF.

The chain has TRBV10-2 and TRBJ2-5; the D gene is possibly TRBD2 (6 bases). Germline CDR1 WSHSY, CDR2 SAAADI. There are 15 residues in the CDR3. Trimming left V 6 bases short and J 3 bases short, with 17 bases between. In DNA, the CDR3 is TGCGCCAGCAGGGGGTTAGCGGCGCGGAAAGAGACCCAGTACTTC. It codes for CASRGLAARKETQYF.

This chain uses TRBV7-8 with TRBJ2-5, with D possibly TRBD2 on 5 matching bases. This CDR3 is built from 15 residues. In germline, CDR1 is SGHVS, CDR2 FQNEAQ. Trimming left V 5 bases short and J 5 bases short, with 18 bases between. This chain's CDR3 is CASSPQLVHGETQYF. The CDR3 nucleotides are TGTGCCAGCAGCCCCCAACTAGTCCATGGGGAGACCCAGTACTTC. The full variable domain, with the rest looked up from reference TRBV7-8 and TRBJ2-5, is GAGVSQSPRYKVAKRGQDVALRCDPISGHVSLFWYQQALGQGPEFLTYFQNEAQLDKSGLPSDRFFAERPEGSVSTLKIQRTQQEDSAVYLCASSPQLVHGETQYFGPGTRLLVL.

The chain combines TRBV7-9 with TRBJ2-2; 10 bases align to TRBD1. Germline CDR1 SEHNR, CDR2 FQNEAQ (reference sequence). The CDR3 runs to 15 residues. The trim removed 4 bases at V and 4 bases at J, leaving 3 bases unmatched. The CDR3 spells CASSWTGGFTGELFF. CDR3 sequence (DNA): TGTGCCAGCAGCTGGACAGGGGGTTTCACCGGGGAGCTGTTTTTT.

The CDR3 DNA reads as TGTGCCAGCAGCTTGAGGGGAGGCGATACGCAGTATTTT. Translating it yields CASSLRGGDTQYF. V and J are TRBV5-4 and TRBJ2-3; possible D gene TRBD2, 6 bases. Germline loops: CDR1 SGHNT, CDR2 YYREEE (reference sequence). This CDR3 has 13 amino acids. V lost 1 base and J 6 bases, leaving 9 bases between the germline ends.

This clone was recorded a few times. The chain couples TRBV28 to TRBJ2-1; 8 positions agree with TRBD1. There are 15 residues in the CDR3. Germline V gene sequence: CDR1 MDHEN, CDR2 SYDVKM. The ends lost 10 bases at V and 5 bases at J; junction bases unmatched: 13. The DNA for the CDR3 is TGTGCCATCACCCCCCCTCGACAGGGGAACAATGAGCAGTTCTTC. The encoded protein is CAITPPRQGNNEQFF.

This clone was seen a handful of times. V is TRBV28 and J is TRBJ2-6, with a tentative D call TRBD1 (5 bases). The CDR3 has 16 residues. V shed 5 bases and J shed 0 bases, with 11 bases lying between them. From germline, CDR1 is MDHEN and CDR2 SYDVKM. CDR3 sequence: CASSTRQISGANVLTF. CDR3 in DNA: TGTGCCAGCAGTACCCGACAGATCTCTGGGGCCAACGTCCTGACTTTC.

This clone was detected only once. The chain couples TRBV2 to TRBJ2-3; possible D gene TRBD2, 5 bases. The germline V and J ends were trimmed by 7 bases and 2 bases, with 10 bases remaining between them. CDR3 size: 13 residues. The germline V gene has CDR1 SNHLY and CDR2 FYNNEI. Here the CDR3 DNA reads TGTGCCAGCATGCGAGGGTTCACAGATACGCAGTATTTT. Its protein product is CASMRGFTDTQYF.

This rearrangement joins TRBV10-3 to TRBJ2-1, with TRBD2 identical over 14 bases. The germline CDR1 and CDR2 sequences are ENHRY and SYGVKD. The CDR3 sequence is 14 residues long. J was trimmed by 6 bases and V by 10 bases; bases with no gene match: 5. Here the CDR3 reads CASAGTSGSNEQFF. The DNA of the CDR3 is TGTGCCAGTGCCGGGACTAGCGGGAGCAATGAGCAGTTCTTC.

Only one count was recorded for this clone. The junction does not match germline at one end; this may be a read error. The gene calls are TRBV4-1 and TRBJ2-7; 11 nucleotides match TRBD2. The CDR3 sequence is 13 residues long. Germline V CDR1 and CDR2: MGHRA, YSYEKL. The DNA of the CDR3 is TGCGCCAGCAGGGCAACTAGCGGGGGCCCCCTGAACTTC. Its protein is CASRATSGGPLNF.